The 20 T cell receptor beta chains below all came from one sample that was sequenced in a study of blood T cell repertoires in COVID-19. The protocol was immunoSEQ multiplex PCR, while the TCRdb copy is restricted to in-frame clones and leaves out a portion. The sample lists 250,000 or so clones; roughly four fifths were seen once. Sequencing was done on a sample of PBMCs or T cells enriched from blood (not recorded which). These receptors were obtained from a man aged 45-65 years who had recovered from COVID-19.

The J gene is TRBJ2-2, the V gene TRBV6-1, with TRBD2 matching over 7 bases. Trimming at V came to 3 bases and at J to 6 bases, leaving 10 bases not matched to a gene. Germline V gene data show CDR1 as MNHNS and CDR2 as SASEGT. The CDR3 runs to 16 residues. CDR3 loop: CASSEGVGGRAGELFF. The CDR3 bases are TGTGCCAGCAGTGAGGGAGTGGGAGGGCGCGCCGGGGAGCTGTTTTTT.

The V and J genes are TRBV11-1 and TRBJ2-7; the D gene is possibly TRBD1 (6 bases). CDR1 SGHAT and CDR2 FQDESV come from the germline V gene (reference sequence). The CDR3 contains 13 residues. V dropped 4 bases and J dropped 11 bases, with 18 bases sitting between them. This chain's CDR3 is CASSSHKSGHKYF. In nucleotides, the CDR3 is TGTGCCAGCAGCTCTCACAAATCGGGACACAAGTACTTC.

The chain employs TRBV10-3 and TRBJ1-6, with a weak D call TRBD1 (5 bases). Looked up from germline, CDR1 is ENHRY and CDR2 is SYGVKD. Deletions cut 10 bases from V and 5 bases from J, with 12 bases between. This CDR3 comprises 13 residues. CDR3 sequence reads: CATLPDNNSPLHF. The CDR3 DNA sequence: TGTGCCACCCTTCCGGACAATAATTCACCCCTCCACTTT.

This chain joins TRBV12-3 or TRBV12-4 and TRBJ2-7, with D maybe TRBD1 (6 bases). CDR3 size: 13 residues. The V end was cut by 3 bases, the J end by 2 bases, with 8 bases between. CDR3 loop: CASSFQGPYEQYF. Written as DNA, the CDR3 is TGTGCCAGCAGTTTTCAGGGGCCCTACGAGCAGTACTTC.

The chain combines TRBV6-5 with TRBJ1-1; no definite D call. Germline V gene sequence: CDR1 MNHEY, CDR2 SVGAGI. The length of the CDR3 is 14 residues. V was cut by 6 bases and J by 1 base, with 12 bases left in between. As DNA, the CDR3 is TGTGCCAGCAGCCCCCTCGGGTCGAACACTGAAGCTTTCTTT. Translation gives CASSPLGSNTEAFF.

V is TRBV27 and J is TRBJ1-5; 9 bases align to TRBD1. V dropped 5 bases and J dropped 2; count of bases not matched to a gene: 7. Germline CDR1 and CDR2: MNHEY and SMNVEV (reference sequence). This CDR3 is 16 amino acids long. The CDR3 sequence is CASSKRDRAGNQPQHF. The CDR3 DNA reads TGTGCCAGCAGTAAACGGGACAGGGCGGGCAATCAGCCCCAGCATTTT.

CDR3 sequence reads: CASSIVLTGPDKFYEQYF. The CDR3, as DNA: TGTGCCAGTAGTATAGTTTTGACAGGGCCAGACAAATTCTACGAGCAGTACTTC. V is TRBV19 and J is TRBJ2-7; 7 positions match TRBD1. The CDR3 sequence is 18 residues long. Germline trimming cut 1 base from V and 3 bases from J; bases unmatched to any gene: 15. Germline CDR1 reads LNHDA; CDR2 reads SQIVND (reference sequence).

The chain combines TRBV20-1 with TRBJ2-7; tentatively, D is TRBD1 (6 bases). V was pared by 6 bases and J by 6 bases, with 12 bases between. This CDR3 is 11 amino acids long. Germline V gene lookup returns CDR1 DFQATT and CDR2 SNEGSKA (reference sequence). The chain's CDR3 is CSAVQGSEQYF. The CDR3 DNA is TGCAGTGCGGTACAGGGTTCCGAGCAGTACTTC.

J is TRBJ2-5 and V is TRBV24-1; the D gene is possibly TRBD1 (6 bases). CDR1 is KGHDR, CDR2 SFDVKD, per germline. The CDR3 runs 14 residues. V was trimmed by 3 bases and J by 3 bases, leaving 10 bases between them. Here the CDR3 reads CATSDAGQKETQYF. The CDR3 DNA reads as TGTGCCACCAGTGATGCCGGACAGAAAGAGACCCAGTACTTC.

The chain employs TRBV6-1 and TRBJ2-6, with TRBD2 as a possible D gene (6 bases). V lost 1 base to trimming and J lost 2 bases, with 15 bases between them. The CDR3 length is 18 residues. Germline CDR1 MNHNS, CDR2 SASEGT. The CDR3 loop is CASSEGPGGLPGANVLTF. The CDR3 nucleotides are TGTGCCAGCAGTGAAGGACCTGGGGGGTTACCTGGGGCCAACGTCCTGACTTTC.

This clone appeared once. V gene TRBV5-4 combines with J gene TRBJ2-2, with 10 bases fitting TRBD2. This CDR3 comprises 18 residues. Germline-derived CDR1 and CDR2 are SGHNT and YYREEE (reference sequence). With 0 bases clipped from V and 4 bases from J, the junction kept 9 bases outside the gene matches. The chain's CDR3 is CASSLVPSGSSSTGELFF. The CDR3 region has the DNA TGTGCCAGCAGCTTGGTTCCTAGCGGGAGCTCGAGCACCGGGGAGCTGTTTTTT.

The table lists this clone with a few counts. The genes are TRBV5-4 and TRBJ2-5; D unresolved. There are 15 residues in the CDR3. The ends were cut back, 5 bases at V and 2 bases at J, with 16 bases in the middle. CDR1 is SGHNT and CDR2 is YYREEE in the germline V gene (reference sequence). The CDR3 loop is CASSFQLGSQETQYF. The DNA of the CDR3 is TGTGCCAGCAGTTTTCAGCTGGGCAGTCAAGAGACCCAGTACTTC.

Regarding this clone: Without the conserved terminal phenylalanine or tryptophan, this CDR3 likely stems from a read error. The DNA is omitted, as the CDR3 cannot be located on it reliably, and the CDR3 follows TCRdb's listing. The chain combines TRBV28 with TRBJ2-4; TRBD2 is the table's D call and was not checked against the DNA. CDR1 is MDHEN and CDR2 is SYDVKM in the germline V gene. The CDR3 length is 13 residues, termini included. CDR3 protein: CASSSTFGGADVL.

The chain uses TRBV14 and TRBJ1-2, with D perhaps matching TRBD1 (5 bases). Trimming cost V 0 bases and J 5 bases, with 10 bases left between them. Germline V CDR1 and CDR2: SGHDN, FVKESK. The CDR3 has 14 residues. The CDR3 is CASSQDPQGYGYTF. The CDR3 nucleotides are TGTGCCAGCAGCCAAGATCCCCAGGGATATGGCTACACCTTC.

The chain links TRBV10-2 to TRBJ2-5, with 8 bases matching TRBD1. Looked up from germline, CDR1 is WSHSY and CDR2 is SAAADI. CDR3 length: 14 amino acids. V lost 8 bases, J lost 4 bases, and 9 bases stayed unmatched. The CDR3 spells CASGPQGALETQYF. As DNA, the CDR3 is TGCGCCAGCGGGCCCCAGGGGGCTTTAGAGACCCAGTACTTC.

The genes are TRBV14 and TRBJ1-5; 10 bases match TRBD1. CDR3 length equals 15 residues. V was pared by 6 bases and J by 7 bases, with 9 bases of the junction left unmatched. Germline loops: CDR1 SGHDN, CDR2 FVKESK. The CDR3 DNA follows: TGTGCCAGCAGTTCCGGGACAGGGGCAAGACAGCCCCAGCATTTT. It codes for CASSSGTGARQPQHF.

The chain employs TRBV6-5 and TRBJ2-3; 9 nucleotides match TRBD2. The V gene's germline CDR1 is MNHEY and CDR2 SVGAGI. V dropped 6 bases and J dropped 2; count of bases not matched to a gene: 6. CDR3 length equals 15 residues. Here the CDR3 reads CASRSSGAHTDTQYF. In DNA, the CDR3 is TGTGCCAGCAGATCTAGCGGGGCTCACACAGATACGCAGTATTTT.

In this sample, this clone turned up a few times. The chain carries TRBV30 and TRBJ1-4, with D unclear. The V gene's germline CDR1 is GTSNPN and CDR2 SVGIG (reference sequence). V was clipped by 0 bases and J by 5 bases, with 16 bases between them. This CDR3 is built from 16 residues. CDR3 sequence reads: CAWSVPTAKPNEKLFF. CDR3 sequence (DNA): TGTGCCTGGAGTGTACCTACAGCTAAACCAAATGAAAAACTGTTTTTT. Together with reference TRBV30 and TRBJ1-4, the CDR3 gives the full variable domain: SQTIHQWPATLVQPVGSPLSLECTVEGTSNPNLYWYRQAAGRGLQLLFYSVGIGQISSEVPQNLSASRPQDRQFILSSKKLLLSDSGFYLCAWSVPTAKPNEKLFFGSGTQLSVL.

This rearrangement joins TRBV19 to TRBJ2-7, with a possible D match to TRBD1 (6 bases). V was shortened by 5 bases and J by 2 bases, with 10 bases between the two germline ends. CDR3 length: 13 amino acids. Germline V lookup: CDR1 LNHDA, CDR2 SQIVND (reference sequence). The CDR3 region has the DNA TGTGCCAGTAGTTGGGGACAAGCCTACGAGCAGTACTTC. Translating it yields CASSWGQAYEQYF.

There are a few counts of this clone. The J gene is TRBJ1-3, the V gene TRBV25-1; 7 bases are a match to TRBD1. J was trimmed by 4 bases and V by 8 bases; bases with no gene match: 8. Germline V lookup: CDR1 MGHDK, CDR2 SYGVNS. The CDR3 sequence is 14 residues long. The DNA for the CDR3 is TGTGCCAGCCGAAGTGGGACAGCAGGAAACACCATATATTTT. Residues: CASRSGTAGNTIYF.